This is a list of T cell receptor beta chains from one sample in a study of blood T cell repertoires in COVID-19. The method was immunoSEQ multiplex PCR; TCRdb's version includes in-frame clones alone and lacks a portion of them. The sample lists about 150,000 clones, around 82% seen once, with 4.5% to 6% in the top ten. The sequencing input was peripheral blood. These receptor sequences come from a woman aged 50 to 60 with acute or convalescent COVID-19. Both conserved end residues are part of each CDR3. Each record gives: clone size, CDR3 length, D gene, J gene, V gene, CDR3 DNA, CDR3 protein. The D gene is left open where the match is weak. Size is stated for part of the rows, as once, few or many counts, or as a class when the clone is expanded.

clone size: NA; CDR3 length: 16; D gene: TRBD2; J gene: TRBJ2-2; V gene: TRBV11-2; CDR3 DNA: TGTGCCAGCAGCTTATTAGCGGGGGGGACGGGCGGGGAGCTGTTTTTT; CDR3 protein: CASSLLAGGTGGELFF
clone size: NA; CDR3 length: 13; D gene: NA; J gene: TRBJ2-1; V gene: TRBV29-1; CDR3 DNA: TGCAGCGTTGAATGGGCGGGTGCAAATGAGCAGTTCTTC; CDR3 protein: CSVEWAGANEQFF
clone size: NA; CDR3 length: 14; D gene: NA; J gene: TRBJ1-1; V gene: TRBV29-1; CDR3 DNA: TGCAGCGTTGATAAGAGTGGGGGGTTCACTGAAGCTTTCTTT; CDR3 protein: CSVDKSGGFTEAFF
clone size: NA; CDR3 length: 14; D gene: NA; J gene: TRBJ1-1; V gene: TRBV7-3; CDR3 DNA: TGTGCCAGCAGCTTGGGTGGGGCGAACACTGAAGCTTTCTTT; CDR3 protein: CASSLGGANTEAFF
clone size: NA; CDR3 length: 13; D gene: NA; J gene: TRBJ1-2; V gene: TRBV5-1; CDR3 DNA: TGCGCCAGCAGCTTGGAAAACGGCTATGGCTACACCTTC; CDR3 protein: CASSLENGYGYTF
clone size: NA; CDR3 length: 17; D gene: TRBD1; J gene: TRBJ1-5; V gene: TRBV27; CDR3 DNA: TGTGCCAGCAGTCTACACACCGGGACAGCTAGCAATCAGCCCCAGCATTTT; CDR3 protein: CASSLHTGTASNQPQHF
clone size: few; CDR3 length: 17; D gene: NA; J gene: TRBJ1-6; V gene: TRBV5-8; CDR3 DNA: TGTGCCAGCAGCTCGACCGGCGGGAGCTCCTATAATTCACCCCTCCACTTT; CDR3 protein: CASSSTGGSSYNSPLHF
clone size: NA; CDR3 length: 14; D gene: NA; J gene: TRBJ2-7; V gene: TRBV6-2/TRBV6-3; CDR3 DNA: TGTGCCAGCAGCCCACACCAGGGAACCTACGAGCAGTACTTC; CDR3 protein: CASSPHQGTYEQYF
clone size: NA; CDR3 length: 16; D gene: TRBD1; J gene: TRBJ2-5; V gene: TRBV6-1; CDR3 DNA: TGTGCCAGCAGTGAATCTACAGGGGGGTACCAAGAGACCCAGTACTTC; CDR3 protein: CASSESTGGYQETQYF
clone size: once; CDR3 length: 12; D gene: NA; J gene: TRBJ2-3; V gene: TRBV4-1; CDR3 DNA: TGCGCCAGCAGCCAAGACAGGGATACGCAGTATTTT; CDR3 protein: CASSQDRDTQYF
clone size: NA; CDR3 length: 15; D gene: TRBD1; J gene: TRBJ2-1; V gene: TRBV6-5; CDR3 DNA: TGTGCCAGCGGGGGGGAATGGGACAGGGATTATGAGCAGTTCTTC; CDR3 protein: CASGGEWDRDYEQFF
clone size: NA; CDR3 length: 15; D gene: TRBD1; J gene: TRBJ1-1; V gene: TRBV6-1; CDR3 DNA: TGTGCCAGCAGTGAATCCCCCACAGGGGGGGCTGAAGCTTTCTTT; CDR3 protein: CASSESPTGGAEAFF
clone size: once; CDR3 length: 17; D gene: NA; J gene: TRBJ1-2; V gene: TRBV9; CDR3 DNA: TGTGCGTCGGGGGGGTCCCCAGGGGAGAGGGCCATCTATGGCTACACCTTC; CDR3 protein: CASGGSPGERAIYGYTF